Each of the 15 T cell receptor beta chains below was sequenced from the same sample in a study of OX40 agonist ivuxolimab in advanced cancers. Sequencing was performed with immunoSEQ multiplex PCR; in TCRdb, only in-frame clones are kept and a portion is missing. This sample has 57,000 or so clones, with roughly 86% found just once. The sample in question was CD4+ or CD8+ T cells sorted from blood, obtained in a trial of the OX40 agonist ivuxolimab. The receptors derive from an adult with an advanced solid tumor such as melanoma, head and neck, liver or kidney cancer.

CDR3 bases: TGTGCCAGTAGTTTGGGCGGGGCGATGAACACTGAAGCTTTCTTT. It encodes CASSLGGAMNTEAFF. The J gene is TRBJ1-1, the V gene TRBV19, with a tentative D call TRBD1 (5 bases). The CDR3 covers 15 residues. Germline values: CDR1 LNHDA, CDR2 SQIVND (reference sequence). V lost 5 bases and J 0 bases, leaving 13 bases between the germline ends.

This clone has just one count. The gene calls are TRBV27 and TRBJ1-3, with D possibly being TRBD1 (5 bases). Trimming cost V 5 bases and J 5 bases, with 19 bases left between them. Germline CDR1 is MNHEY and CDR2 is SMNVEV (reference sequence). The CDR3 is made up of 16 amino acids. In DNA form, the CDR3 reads TGTGCCAGCAGTCCAGCGGGGCCCGCGGGGAGAAACACCATATATTTT. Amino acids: CASSPAGPAGRNTIYF.

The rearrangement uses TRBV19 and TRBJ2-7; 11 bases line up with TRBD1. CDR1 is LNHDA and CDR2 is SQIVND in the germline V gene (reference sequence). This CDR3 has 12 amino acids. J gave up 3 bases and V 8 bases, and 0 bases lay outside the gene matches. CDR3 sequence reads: CASGTGGYEQYF. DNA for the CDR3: TGTGCCAGTGGGACAGGGGGCTACGAGCAGTACTTC.

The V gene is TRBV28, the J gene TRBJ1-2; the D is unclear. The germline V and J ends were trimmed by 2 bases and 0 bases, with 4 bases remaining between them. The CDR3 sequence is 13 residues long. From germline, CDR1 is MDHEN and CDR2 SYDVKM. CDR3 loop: CASSLATNYGYTF. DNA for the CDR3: TGTGCCAGCAGTTTAGCCACTAACTATGGCTACACCTTC.

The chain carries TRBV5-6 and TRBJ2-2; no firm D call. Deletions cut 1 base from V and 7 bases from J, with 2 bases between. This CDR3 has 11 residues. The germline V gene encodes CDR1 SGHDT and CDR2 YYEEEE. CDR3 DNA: TGTGCCAGCAGCTTGTACGGGGAGCTGTTTTTT. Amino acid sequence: CASSLYGELFF.

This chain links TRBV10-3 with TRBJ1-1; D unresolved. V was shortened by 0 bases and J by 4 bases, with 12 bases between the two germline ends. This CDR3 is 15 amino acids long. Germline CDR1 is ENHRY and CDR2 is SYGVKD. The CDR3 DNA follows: TGTGCCATCAGTGAGTCGGGATACACGGCCACTGAAGCTTTCTTT. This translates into CAISESGYTATEAFF.

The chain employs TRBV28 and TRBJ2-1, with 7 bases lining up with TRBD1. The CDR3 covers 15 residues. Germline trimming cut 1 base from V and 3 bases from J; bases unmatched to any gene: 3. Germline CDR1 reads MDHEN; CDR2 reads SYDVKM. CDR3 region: CASSLSQGIYNEQFF. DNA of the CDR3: TGTGCCAGCAGTTTATCACAGGGGATCTACAATGAGCAGTTCTTC.

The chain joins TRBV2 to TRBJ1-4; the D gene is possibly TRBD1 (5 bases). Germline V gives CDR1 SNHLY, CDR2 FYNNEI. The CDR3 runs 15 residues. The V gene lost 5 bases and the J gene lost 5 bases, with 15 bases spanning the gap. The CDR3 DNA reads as TGTGCCAGCAGTCGAACCGGGACCGGGAATGAAAAACTGTTTTTT. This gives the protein CASSRTGTGNEKLFF. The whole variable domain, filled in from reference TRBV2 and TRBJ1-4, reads EPEVTQTPSHQVTQMGQEVILRCVPISNHLYFYWYRQILGQKVEFLVSFYNNEISEKSEIFDDQFSVERPDGSNFTLKIRSTKLEDSAMYFCASSRTGTGNEKLFFGSGTQLSVL.

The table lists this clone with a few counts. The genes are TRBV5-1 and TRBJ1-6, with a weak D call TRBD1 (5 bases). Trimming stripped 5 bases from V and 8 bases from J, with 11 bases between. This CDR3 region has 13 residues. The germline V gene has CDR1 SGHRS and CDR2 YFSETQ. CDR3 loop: CASSEEGDSPLHF. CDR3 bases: TGCGCCAGCAGTGAAGAAGGGGATTCACCCCTCCACTTT.

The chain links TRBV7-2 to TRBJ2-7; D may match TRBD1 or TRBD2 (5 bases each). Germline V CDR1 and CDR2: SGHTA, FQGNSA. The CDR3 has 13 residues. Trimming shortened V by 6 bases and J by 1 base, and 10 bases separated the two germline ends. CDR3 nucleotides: TGTGCCAGCAGGAGGGCAGGGTCCTACGAGCAGTACTTC. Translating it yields CASRRAGSYEQYF.

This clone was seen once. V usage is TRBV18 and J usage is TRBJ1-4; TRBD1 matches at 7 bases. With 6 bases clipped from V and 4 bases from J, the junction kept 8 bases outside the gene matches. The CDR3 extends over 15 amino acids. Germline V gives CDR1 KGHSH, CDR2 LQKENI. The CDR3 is CASSPIRDSNEKLFF. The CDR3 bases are TGTGCCAGCTCGCCCATCCGGGACAGTAATGAAAAACTGTTTTTT.

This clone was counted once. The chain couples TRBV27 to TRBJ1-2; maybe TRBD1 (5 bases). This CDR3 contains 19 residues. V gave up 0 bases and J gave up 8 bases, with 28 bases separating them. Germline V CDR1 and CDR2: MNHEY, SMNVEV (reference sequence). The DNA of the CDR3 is TGTGCCAGCAGTTTATCTTCTGCAGGGCTTTGGGGCTCTTCGAGCGGCTACACCTTC. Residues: CASSLSSAGLWGSSSGYTF.

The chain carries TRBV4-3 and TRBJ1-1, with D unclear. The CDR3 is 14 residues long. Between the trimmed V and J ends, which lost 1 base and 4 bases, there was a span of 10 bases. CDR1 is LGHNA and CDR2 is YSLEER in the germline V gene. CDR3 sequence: CASSQVWTGTEAFF. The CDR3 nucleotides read TGCGCCAGCAGCCAAGTGTGGACGGGCACTGAAGCTTTCTTT.

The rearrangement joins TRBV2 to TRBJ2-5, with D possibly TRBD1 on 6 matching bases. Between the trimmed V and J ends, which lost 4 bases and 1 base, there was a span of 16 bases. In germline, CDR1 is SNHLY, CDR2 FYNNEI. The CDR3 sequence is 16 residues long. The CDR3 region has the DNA TGTGCCAGCAGTGCGCGGACAGAAGTAGGCCAAGAGACCCAGTACTTC. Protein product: CASSARTEVGQETQYF. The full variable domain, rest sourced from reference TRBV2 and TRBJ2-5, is EPEVTQTPSHQVTQMGQEVILRCVPISNHLYFYWYRQILGQKVEFLVSFYNNEISEKSEIFDDQFSVERPDGSNFTLKIRSTKLEDSAMYFCASSARTEVGQETQYFGPGTRLLVL.

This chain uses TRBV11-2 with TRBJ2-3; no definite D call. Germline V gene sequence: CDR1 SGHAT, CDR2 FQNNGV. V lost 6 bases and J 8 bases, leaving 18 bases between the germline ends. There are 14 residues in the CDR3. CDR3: CASSRITVASTQYF. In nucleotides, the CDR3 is TGTGCCAGCAGTCGGATCACAGTAGCAAGTACGCAGTATTTT.